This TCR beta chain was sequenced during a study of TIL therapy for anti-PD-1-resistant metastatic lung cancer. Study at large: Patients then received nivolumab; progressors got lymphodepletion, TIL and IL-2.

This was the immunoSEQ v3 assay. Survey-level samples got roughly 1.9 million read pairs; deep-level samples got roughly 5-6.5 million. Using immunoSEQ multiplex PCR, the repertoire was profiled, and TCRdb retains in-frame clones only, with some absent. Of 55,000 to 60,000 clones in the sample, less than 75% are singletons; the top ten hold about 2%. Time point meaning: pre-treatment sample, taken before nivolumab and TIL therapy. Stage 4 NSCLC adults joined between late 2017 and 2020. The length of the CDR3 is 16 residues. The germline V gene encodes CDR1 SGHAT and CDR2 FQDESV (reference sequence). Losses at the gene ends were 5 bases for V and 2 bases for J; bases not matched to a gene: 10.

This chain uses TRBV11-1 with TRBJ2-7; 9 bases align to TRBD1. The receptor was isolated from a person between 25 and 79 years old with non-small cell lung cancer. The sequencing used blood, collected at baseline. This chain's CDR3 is CASSPRTGDRPYEQYF. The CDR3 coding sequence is TGTGCCAGCAGCCCCCGGACAGGGGACAGACCCTACGAGCAGTACTTC.